This T cell receptor beta chain is drawn from a study of blood T cell repertoires in COVID-19. Study details: There were acute and convalescent COVID-19 samples, and they came from the United States, Italy and Spain.

The length of the CDR3 is 12 residues. Trimming removed 7 bases from V and 8 bases from J; junction bases left unmatched: 4. In the original workflow: Estimates of nucleated cell counts were drawn from the amplification of reference gene primers. Assay used: immunoSEQ multiplex PCR; TCRdb lists only in-frame clones, some missing. The D gene and trimming were derived from the DNA, and the V and J assignments and clone size from that table. In the table there are approximately 220,000 clones, 70% to 90% of which are singletons. This receptor was identified in a woman aged 40 to 50 with acute COVID-19. The chain uses TRBV12-3 or TRBV12-4 and TRBJ1-5; 8 bases match TRBD1. Sequencing input: PBMCs or T cells enriched from blood (not recorded which). The CDR3 DNA follows: TGTGCCAGCACTTACAGGGGGAAGCCCCAGCATTTT. Protein: CASTYRGKPQHF.